These T cell receptor beta chains were read from a single sample in a study of blood T cell repertoires in COVID-19. TCRdb's table, derived via immunoSEQ multiplex PCR, lists solely in-frame clones and lacks some. The sample lists around 300,000 clones; 80% to 90% were seen once. The sequenced material came from PBMCs or T cells enriched from blood (not recorded which). These receptors came from a woman younger than 35 who had recovered from COVID-19. Each CDR3 is given with its conserved first and last residue. Each record gives: CDR3 protein, CDR3 DNA, J gene, V gene, D gene, clone size. D genes are given only for firm matches. A row's size may be missing; if present it is once, few, many or a size class.

CASRNRGDYGYTF | TGCGCCAGTCGGAACAGGGGGGACTATGGCTACACCTTC | TRBJ1-2 | TRBV23-1 | TRBD1 | NA
CASSRDSPYGYTF | TGTGCCAGCAGCCGGGACAGTCCCTATGGCTACACCTTC | TRBJ1-2 | TRBV7-9 | TRBD1 | NA
CAISSDPGGNQPQHF | TGTGCCATCAGTTCGGACCCGGGGGGCAATCAGCCCCAGCATTTT | TRBJ1-5 | TRBV10-3 | NA | NA
CASSQGPTSGGADTQYF | TGTGCCAGCAGCCAAGGCCCGACTAGCGGGGGGGCAGATACGCAGTATTTT | TRBJ2-3 | TRBV4-2 | TRBD2 | few
CASSRAGVGTEAFF | TGTGCCAGTAGTAGAGCCGGGGTAGGCACTGAAGCTTTCTTT | TRBJ1-1 | TRBV19 | NA | NA
CASSMGTRPGGQPQHF | TGTGCCAGTAGTATGGGGACTAGGCCAGGGGGTCAGCCCCAGCATTTT | TRBJ1-5 | TRBV19 | TRBD1 | NA
CASSLDPGNTEAFF | TGCGCCAGCAGCTTGGATCCCGGGAACACTGAAGCTTTCTTT | TRBJ1-1 | TRBV5-1 | NA | NA
CASSMTGNTEAFF | TGTGCCAGCAGCATGACAGGAAACACTGAAGCTTTCTTT | TRBJ1-1 | TRBV12-3/TRBV12-4 | NA | once
CASSLTVSGRSSYNEQFF | TGTGCCAGCAGCTTAACCGTTAGCGGGAGGAGCTCCTACAATGAGCAGTTCTTC | TRBJ2-1 | TRBV5-6 | TRBD2 | NA
CASSLGVLAGEETQYF | TGCGCCAGCAGCTTGGGCGTGTTAGCGGGGGAAGAGACCCAGTACTTC | TRBJ2-5 | TRBV5-1 | TRBD2 | NA
CASSLYYGGNEKLFF | TGTGCCAGCAGCTTATATTATGGGGGGAATGAAAAACTGTTTTTT | TRBJ1-4 | TRBV7-2 | NA | NA
CASSESASYYEQYF | TGTGCCAGCAGTGAATCGGCTAGCTACTACGAGCAGTACTTC | TRBJ2-7 | TRBV6-1 | NA | NA
CASSQDPLRLNYGYTF | TGTGCCAGCAGCCAAGATCCGCTAAGACTGAACTATGGCTACACCTTC | TRBJ1-2 | TRBV14 | NA | NA
CSVGHLNTEAFF | TGCAGCGTCGGACACCTGAACACTGAAGCTTTCTTT | TRBJ1-1 | TRBV29-1 | NA | NA
CASSTDRIFGYTF | TGTGCCAGCAGTACGGACAGGATTTTTGGCTACACCTTC | TRBJ1-2 | TRBV6-5 | TRBD1 | once
CASSQGQGTYEQYF | TGTGCCAGCAGCCAAGGACAGGGAACCTACGAGCAGTACTTC | TRBJ2-7 | TRBV3-1/TRBV3-2 | TRBD1 | NA
CASSPRTSGVSTDTQYF | TGTGCCAGTAGTCCGAGGACTAGCGGGGTTAGCACAGATACGCAGTATTTT | TRBJ2-3 | TRBV19 | TRBD2 | few
CAISERDRSFNEQFF | TGTGCCATCAGTGAAAGGGACAGGAGCTTCAATGAGCAGTTCTTC | TRBJ2-1 | TRBV10-3 | TRBD1 | NA
CASSFQPRQTNTGELFF | TGTGCCAGCAGCTTTCAACCGAGACAAACGAACACCGGGGAGCTGTTTTTT | TRBJ2-2 | TRBV5-5 | NA | NA
CASSPLGTGIYEQYF | TGTGCCAGCAGCCCTCTGGGGACAGGAATCTACGAGCAGTACTTC | TRBJ2-7 | TRBV5-6 | TRBD1 | NA
CASSPGQANQPQHF | TGTGCCAGCAGCCCTGGACAGGCCAATCAGCCCCAGCATTTT | TRBJ1-5 | TRBV7-9 | TRBD1 | NA
CASSLSGGGGNEKLFF | TGCGCCAGCAGCTTAAGCGGCGGCGGAGGGAATGAAAAACTGTTTTTT | TRBJ1-4 | TRBV5-1 | NA | NA
CASSESTGDDDYGYTF | TGTGCCAGCAGTGAGAGCACAGGGGACGACGACTATGGCTACACCTTC | TRBJ1-2 | TRBV2 | TRBD1 | NA
CASSTLQGATGELFF | TGCGCCAGCAGCACATTACAGGGGGCGACCGGGGAGCTGTTTTTT | TRBJ2-2 | TRBV5-1 | TRBD1 | NA
CSASPLGGLAGGQTYNEQFF | TGCAGTGCTAGTCCCCTGGGGGGACTAGCGGGGGGTCAAACCTACAATGAGCAGTTCTTC | TRBJ2-1 | TRBV20-1 | TRBD2 | NA
CASSEGGVANYGYTF | TGTGCCAGCAGTGAGGGGGGGGTGGCCAACTATGGCTACACCTTC | TRBJ1-2 | TRBV25-1 | NA | few
CASSPGGGKETQYF | TGCGCCAGCAGCCCCGGGGGGGGTAAAGAGACCCAGTACTTC | TRBJ2-5 | TRBV5-1 | TRBD2 | NA
CASTSTPRQGDRDTQYF | TGTGCCAGCACCTCGACTCCGCGACAGGGGGATAGGGATACGCAGTATTTT | TRBJ2-3 | TRBV9 | TRBD1 | NA
CATSAGTGGASGNTIYF | TGTGCCACCAGCGCCGGAACAGGGGGCGCATCAGGAAACACCATATATTTT | TRBJ1-3 | TRBV15 | TRBD1 | NA
CVSSSNDRGNTEAFF | TGTGTCAGCAGTTCCAATGACAGGGGGAACACTGAAGCTTTCTTT | TRBJ1-1 | TRBV28 | TRBD1 | NA
CASSSTTSPYGYTF | TGTGCCAGCAGCTCGACAACCTCTCCCTATGGCTACACCTTC | TRBJ1-2 | TRBV7-9 | NA | NA
CASSSIDRGLQPQHF | TGTGCCAGCAGCTCCATAGACAGGGGGCTTCAGCCCCAGCATTTT | TRBJ1-5 | TRBV7-8 | TRBD1 | NA
CASSPTTSGYNEQFF | TGTGCCAGCAGCCCTACGACTAGCGGATACAATGAGCAGTTCTTC | TRBJ2-1 | TRBV7-9 | TRBD2 | NA
CASGTRHNGYTF | TGTGCCAGCGGAACGAGACACAATGGCTACACCTTC | TRBJ1-2 | TRBV7-6 | NA | NA
CASSRWTGTGGENTEAFF | TGTGCCAGCAGCCGGTGGACCGGGACAGGGGGTGAGAACACTGAAGCTTTCTTT | TRBJ1-1 | TRBV3-1/TRBV3-2 | TRBD1 | NA
CASSSTGEVGNSPLHF | TGTGCCAGCAGTTCCACAGGGGAGGTGGGAAATTCACCCCTCCACTTT | TRBJ1-6 | TRBV6-6 | TRBD1 | NA
CASSIESGTLYGYTF | TGTGCCAGTAGTATAGAATCTGGGACACTCTATGGCTACACCTTC | TRBJ1-2 | TRBV19 | NA | NA
CASTPDRVSPLHF | TGTGCCAGCACCCCAGACAGGGTTTCACCCCTCCACTTT | TRBJ1-6 | TRBV11-2 | TRBD1 | NA
CASGFNRGWSTDTQYF | TGTGCTAGTGGTTTCAACAGGGGTTGGAGCACAGATACGCAGTATTTT | TRBJ2-3 | TRBV12-5 | TRBD1 | NA
CASSLDQPQHF | TGTGCCAGCAGCCTAGATCAGCCCCAGCATTTT | TRBJ1-5 | TRBV28 | NA | NA
CASSENPGLAGDNEQFF | TGTGCCAGCAGCGAAAACCCCGGACTAGCGGGGGACAATGAGCAGTTCTTC | TRBJ2-1 | TRBV21-1 | NA | NA
CASSIGRQGSGANVLTF | TGTGCCAGTAGTATAGGGAGACAGGGGTCTGGGGCCAACGTCCTGACTTTC | TRBJ2-6 | TRBV19 | TRBD1 | NA
CASSSRLAGYGELFF | TGTGCCAGCAGCAGTCGACTAGCGGGTTACGGGGAGCTGTTTTTT | TRBJ2-2 | TRBV11-2 | TRBD2 | NA
CASSQTGLRNSPLHF | TGTGCCAGCAGCCAGACAGGGTTACGGAATTCACCCCTCCACTTT | TRBJ1-6 | TRBV5-6 | TRBD1 | NA
CASSSTWEETQYF | TGTGCCAGCAGCTCAACCTGGGAGGAGACCCAGTACTTC | TRBJ2-5 | TRBV11-3 | NA | few
CASTLLGNTIYF | TGTGCCAGCACCTTACTTGGAAACACCATATATTTT | TRBJ1-3 | TRBV6-5 | NA | NA
CAWAQGALRETQYF | TGTGCCTGGGCACAGGGGGCCCTCCGGGAGACCCAGTACTTC | TRBJ2-5 | TRBV30 | TRBD1 | NA
CASSRNTGSPYGYTF | TGTGCCAGCAGCAGAAATACAGGGTCTCCCTATGGCTACACCTTC | TRBJ1-2 | TRBV7-9 | NA | once
CASSLDRGSPLHF | TGCGCCAGCAGCTTGGACAGGGGCTCACCCCTCCACTTT | TRBJ1-6 | TRBV5-1 | TRBD1 | once
CASQEGRGTGELFF | TGTGCCAGCCAGGAGGGGAGGGGGACCGGGGAGCTGTTTTTT | TRBJ2-2 | TRBV2 | NA | few
CASSTPGKGQEKLFF | TGTGCCAGCAGCACCCCGGGGAAGGGACAAGAAAAACTGTTTTTT | TRBJ1-4 | TRBV5-8 | NA | NA
CASSGTGIANTEAFF | TGTGCCAGCAGTGGGACAGGGATTGCGAACACTGAAGCTTTCTTT | TRBJ1-1 | TRBV2 | TRBD1 | once